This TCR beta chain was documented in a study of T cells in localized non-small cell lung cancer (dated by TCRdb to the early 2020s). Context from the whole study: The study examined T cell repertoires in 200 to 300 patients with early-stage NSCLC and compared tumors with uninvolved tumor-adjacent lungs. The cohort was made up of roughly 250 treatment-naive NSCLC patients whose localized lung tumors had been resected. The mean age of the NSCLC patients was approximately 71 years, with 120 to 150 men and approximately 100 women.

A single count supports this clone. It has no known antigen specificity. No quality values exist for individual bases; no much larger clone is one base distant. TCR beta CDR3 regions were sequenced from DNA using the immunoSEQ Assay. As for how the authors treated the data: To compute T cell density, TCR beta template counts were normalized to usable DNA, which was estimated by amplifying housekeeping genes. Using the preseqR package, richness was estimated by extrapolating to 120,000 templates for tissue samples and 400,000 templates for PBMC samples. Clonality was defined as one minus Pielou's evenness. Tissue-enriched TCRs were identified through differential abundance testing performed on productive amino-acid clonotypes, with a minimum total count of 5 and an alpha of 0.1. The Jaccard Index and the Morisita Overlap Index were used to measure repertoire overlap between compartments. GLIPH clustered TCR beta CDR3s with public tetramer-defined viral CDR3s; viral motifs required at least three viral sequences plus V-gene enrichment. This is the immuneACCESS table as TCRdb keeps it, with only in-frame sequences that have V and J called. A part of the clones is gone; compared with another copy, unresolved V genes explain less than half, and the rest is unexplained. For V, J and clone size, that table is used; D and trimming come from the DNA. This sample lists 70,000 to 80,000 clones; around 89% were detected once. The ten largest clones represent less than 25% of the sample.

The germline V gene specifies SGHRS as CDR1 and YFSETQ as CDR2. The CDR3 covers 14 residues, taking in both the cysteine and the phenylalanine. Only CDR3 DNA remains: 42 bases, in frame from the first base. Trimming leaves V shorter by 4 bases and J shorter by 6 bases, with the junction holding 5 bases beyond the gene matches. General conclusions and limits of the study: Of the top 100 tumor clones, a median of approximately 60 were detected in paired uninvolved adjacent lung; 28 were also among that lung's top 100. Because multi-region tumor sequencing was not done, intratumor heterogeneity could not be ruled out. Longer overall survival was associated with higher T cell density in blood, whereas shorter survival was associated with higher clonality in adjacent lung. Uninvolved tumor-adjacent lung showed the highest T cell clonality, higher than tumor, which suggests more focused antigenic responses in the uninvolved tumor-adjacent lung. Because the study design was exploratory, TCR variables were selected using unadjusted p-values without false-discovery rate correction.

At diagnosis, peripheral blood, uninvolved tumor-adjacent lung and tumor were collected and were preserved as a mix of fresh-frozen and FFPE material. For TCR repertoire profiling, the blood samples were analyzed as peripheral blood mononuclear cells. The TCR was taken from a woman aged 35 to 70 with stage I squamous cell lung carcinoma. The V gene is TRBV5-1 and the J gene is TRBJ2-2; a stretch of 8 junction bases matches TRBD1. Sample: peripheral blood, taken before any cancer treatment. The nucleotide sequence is TGCGCCAGCAGCCCCCAACAGGGGGCCGGGGAGCTGTTTTTT. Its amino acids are CASSPQQGAGELFF.